This paragraph reports one T cell receptor (beta chain). Its antigen is not yet known. No quality values exist for individual bases; no much larger clone is one base distant. The sample originates from a study of blood T cell repertoires in COVID-19 (dated by TCRdb to the early 2020s). Study-wide context: The collaborator samples originated in the United States, Italy and Spain and spanned the acute and convalescent phases of COVID-19. The prospective study material was composed of cDNA or gDNA derived from T cells, B-cell-depleted T cells, or PBMCs. Deeply sampled blood TCRbeta repertoires from subjects exposed to, actively infected with, or recovered from COVID-19 were included in the dataset. The repertoires were released in a freely available public database intended as a resource for research on the immune response to SARS-CoV-2. The samples were drawn from two sources: the first 160 participants of the ongoing ImmuneRACE study, and 1,000 to 1,500 subjects contributed by 6 global collaborators. Sample metadata almost always included a de-identified subject ID, COVID-19 status, age in years and sex. Where available, HLA class I and class II types were obtained from metadata supplied by the sample provider rather than from assay-based typing.

The immunoSEQ Assay, a bias-controlled multiplex PCR, was used to amplify TCRbeta CDR3 regions from genomic DNA. Under the source paper's analysis protocol: The number of nucleated cells in each sample was estimated by amplification of reference gene primers within the assay. Sequence reads were collapsed and filtered to measure the absolute abundance of every unique TCRbeta CDR3 rearrangement. For each sample, productive Simpson clonality was calculated as the square root of Simpson's diversity index over productive rearrangements. Here the immuneACCESS table is served through TCRdb, limited to in-frame sequences with V and J called. Missing clones are a known gap in these copies; in checked studies unresolved V genes cover under half, and the rest lacks a known reason. That table is the source of V, J and clone size, and D and trimming were worked out from the DNA. The sample contains a few hundred thousand clones, about 86% of them found a single time. 5.5% to 6.5% of the sample goes to the ten largest clones.

General findings and caveats noted by the study authors: Clinical and demographic metadata were provided uncurated, with the amount varying by source and participant.

After removal of 7 bases from V and 5 bases from J, the junction retains 5 bases not matched to a gene. Including cysteine and phenylalanine, the CDR3 has 13 amino acids. Left in the record is the CDR3 DNA by itself, 39 bases read in frame from the first base. CDR1 and CDR2 were assigned from the germline V gene as SNHLY and FYNNEI. Whole blood was collected in K2EDTA tubes by collaborating institutions according to the institutions' own protocols. Collaborator samples were shipped for TCRbeta analysis as frozen whole blood, isolated PBMCs, or DNA extracted from either sample type. Sequencing was done on a sample of peripheral blood. The sequence was obtained from a man between 60 and 70 years old with acute or convalescent COVID-19. The V and J genes are TRBV2 and TRBJ1-2, and 9 junction bases match TRBD1. The CDR3 here reads CASTGTGNYGYTF. The nucleotide sequence is TGTGCCAGCACCGGGACAGGGAATTATGGCTACACCTTC.